This TCR beta chain was observed in a study of blood T cell repertoires in COVID-19. As handled by the study authors: Cell counts per sample came from amplifying reference gene primers. Libraries were prepared by immunoSEQ multiplex PCR; TCRdb keeps only in-frame clonotypes and omits some of them. Clone size and V and J calls were adopted from that table, with D and trimming inferred from the DNA. This table holds roughly 180,000 clones, around 85% found once. CDR3 size: 15 residues. V shed 8 bases and J shed 4 bases, with 18 bases lying between them. Germline loops: CDR1 MDHEN, CDR2 SYDVKM. J is TRBJ1-5 and V is TRBV28, with TRBD1 as a possible D gene (6 bases). The source is an older woman with acute or convalescent COVID-19. The source material was peripheral blood. The CDR3 here is CASLTPRDINQPQHF. The CDR3 nucleotides are TGTGCCAGCCTCACCCCTCGGGACATAAATCAGCCCCAGCATTTT.